This T cell receptor beta chain was found in a study of CD8+CD57+ T cells in acquired aplastic anemia. The overall study: Sorted CD4+ and CD8+ cell DNA averaged 3.2 ug.

All sequencing subjects had displayed CD8+CD57+ cell expansion on flow cytometry. Genomic DNA served as template for TCR beta VDJ and CDR3 profiling. Via MiXCR, TCRdb re-called the reads, giving one row per CDR3 protein. The sample consists of about 160,000 distinct CDR3 sequences, roughly 48% of them appearing once. The CDR3 runs 11 residues. V shed 8 bases and J shed 6 bases, with 11 bases lying between them. Germline lookup yields CDR1 SQVTM and CDR2 ANQGSEA. Sample: sorted CD4+, CD8+, or CD8+CD57+ T cells (not recorded which) from PBMCs. V is TRBV29-1 and J is TRBJ2-1; perhaps D is TRBD1 or TRBD2 (6 bases each). The TCR sequence derives from a human donor with aplastic anemia. CDR3: CSLGGRNEQFF. The CDR3 DNA sequence: TGCAGCCTGGGGGGCCGCAATGAGCAGTTCTTC.